This record covers a single T cell receptor (beta chain). Its antigen is unidentified. TCRdb's copy holds only in-frame clones and misses some; the assay was immunoSEQ multiplex PCR. The profile shows under 70,000 clones, around 86% of them singletons. The length of the CDR3 is 15 residues. Germline CDR1 and CDR2: SNHLY and FYNNEI. V shed 5 bases, J shed 1 base, and the junction held 2 bases outside the gene matches. The data were obtained in a study of OX40 agonist ivuxolimab in advanced cancers. Overall study results and limits: Expanded clones belonging to CD8+ T cells outnumbered, on average, those of CD4+.

The chain recombines TRBV2 with TRBJ2-2; 9 bases fit TRBD2. Specimen: CD4+ or CD8+ T cells sorted from blood, collected in a trial of the OX40 agonist ivuxolimab. This TCR was recovered from an adult with an advanced solid tumor such as melanoma, head and neck, liver or kidney cancer. The CDR3 DNA is TGTGCCAGCAGTCGACTAGCGGAGAACACCGGGGAGCTGTTTTTT. This gives the protein CASSRLAENTGELFF.